These 5 T cell receptor beta chains were all obtained from the same sample, sequenced in a study of PD-L1 blockade in urothelial cancer. The data were produced by immunoSEQ multiplex PCR, yet TCRdb's version contains in-frame clones alone and is incomplete. The sample has tens of thousands of clones, approximately 80% seen once. Material: PBMCs, obtained around atezolizumab (anti-PD-L1) treatment. All receptors derive from a man between 60 and 70 years old with urothelial cancer.

The genes are TRBV2 and TRBJ2-3; 10 bases are a match to TRBD2. J lost 2 bases, V lost 4 bases, and 6 bases had no gene match. From germline, CDR1 is SNHLY and CDR2 FYNNEI. This CDR3 has 16 amino acids. The CDR3 region is CASSVGLAANTDTQYF. In nucleotides, the CDR3 is TGTGCCAGCAGTGTTGGACTAGCGGCGAACACAGATACGCAGTATTTT.

The rearrangement links TRBV5-1 to TRBJ2-7; D perhaps matches TRBD2 (5 bases). Germline values: CDR1 SGHRS, CDR2 YFSETQ. Trimming removed 4 bases from V and 2 bases from J, with 22 bases in between. The CDR3 is 17 amino acids. As DNA, the CDR3 is TGCGCCAGCAGCCGAGATGGACTCAACCGCTTAACCTACGAGCAGTACTTC. The encoded protein is CASSRDGLNRLTYEQYF.

This clone was recorded a few times. The chain combines TRBV29-1 with TRBJ1-6; D is unresolved. Germline V lookup: CDR1 SQVTM, CDR2 ANQGSEA. Between the trimmed V and J ends, which lost 1 base and 9 bases, there was a span of 13 bases. This CDR3 is built from 14 residues. The CDR3 loop is CSVEVEGVGSPLHF. The CDR3 nucleotides read TGCAGCGTTGAAGTCGAGGGAGTGGGTTCACCCCTCCACTTT.

The V gene is TRBV5-1, the J gene TRBJ2-2; 14 bases are a match to TRBD2. Germline CDR1 reads SGHRS; CDR2 reads YFSETQ. The CDR3 totals 18 residues. V was clipped by 4 bases and J by 3 bases; unmatched bases: 8. The CDR3 protein is CASSRTTSGGAYTGELFF. The CDR3 DNA sequence: TGCGCCAGCAGCAGGACGACTAGCGGGGGGGCCTACACCGGGGAGCTGTTTTTT.

The genes are TRBV6-1 and TRBJ1-1; 7 bases are a match to TRBD1. V lost 1 base to trimming and J lost 8 bases; unmatched junction nucleotides: 16. The CDR3 loop spans 17 amino acids. Germline lookup yields CDR1 MNHNS and CDR2 SASEGT. This chain's CDR3 is CASSEGASYLGQEEAFF. CDR3 sequence (DNA): TGTGCCAGCAGTGAAGGCGCTTCCTATCTCGGACAGGAAGAAGCTTTCTTT.